This is a list of T cell receptor beta chains from one sample in a study of tumor-infiltrating lymphocytes in primary liver carcinoma. TCRdb ran MiXCR on the multiplex PCR reads and lists one entry per CDR3 protein. This repertoire shows about 200,000 distinct CDR3 sequences, around 60% found once; its top ten account for roughly 6.4%. The sequencing sample was made of peripheral blood. The origin of the receptors is an older woman with primary liver carcinoma and hepatitis B virus infection. Both conserved end residues are trimmed from each CDR3.

V gene,J gene,CDR3 protein
TRBV11-1,TRBJ2-1,ASSVGFRHYYNEQF
TRBV14,TRBJ2-6,ASSQGGRGLRANVLT
TRBV12-3/TRBV12-4,TRBJ2-2,ASIFGTGVTGELF
TRBV6-1,TRBJ2-4,ASSEVVKASKNIQY
TRBV11-2,TRBJ1-6,AGNIWGRPHLNSPLH
TRBV11-2,TRBJ2-1,ASSMGWAAEQF
TRBV7-9,TRBJ1-4,ASSAVTASSEKLF
TRBV6-5,TRBJ2-4,ASSPPGKPNIQY
TRBV5-4,TRBJ2-3,ASSLAAGVSTDTQY
TRBV10-1,TRBJ2-1,AGILVGDRGEQF
TRBV12-3/TRBV12-4,TRBJ2-1,ASSLDSLAVAHEQF
TRBV5-4,TRBJ2-7,ASSYACSPYEQY
TRBV5-6,TRBJ2-5,ASSLNGGRGGETQY
TRBV4-1,TRBJ2-3,ASRDSLSTDAQY
TRBV5-4,TRBJ2-7,ASSSPGAHLKKYEQY
TRBV7-9,TRBJ2-1,ASSLGGLARRESYNEQF
TRBV6-6,TRBJ2-7,ASSKEAGGGFEQY
TRBV4-1,TRBJ2-4,ASSQEQTIAKNIQY
TRBV6-6,TRBJ1-5,ASSYDGQGNQPQH
TRBV6-5,TRBJ1-1,ASSYLWDGPEAS
TRBV12-5,TRBJ2-2,ASIQGRINTGELF
TRBV28,TRBJ2-1,PSRAQGSEQF
TRBV12-3/TRBV12-4,TRBJ2-2,ASTLTSGNTGVLF
TRBV29-1,TRBJ2-5,SVEGGQVTAFRETQY
TRBV11-2,TRBJ1-4,AISQGTWRNEKLF
TRBV4-1,TRBJ1-4,ASSQERALYNEKLF
TRBV4-1,TRBJ1-4,ASSQDRRTKLF
TRBV11-2,TRBJ2-4,ASSLGGLMLAKNIQY